This T cell receptor (beta chain) comes out of a study of cytomegalovirus exposure and HLA in healthy donors. Both 60 Vbeta primers and 13 Jbeta primers went into the PCR. Sequenced by immunoSEQ multiplex PCR; TCRdb stores in-frame clones only, minus some. The table shows 160,000 or so clones, with roughly 80% occurring only once. This sequence originates from a man younger than 30 in good health and CMV-seropositive. Sequenced input: PBMCs.

CDR3 nucleotide sequence: TGTGCCAGCAGTTTATATGGGACAGCCAGCCCCTCCTACGAGCAGTACTTC. It encodes CASSLYGTASPSYEQYF. The genes are TRBV27 and TRBJ2-7, with TRBD1 matching 7 bases. CDR1 MNHEY and CDR2 SMNVEV come from the germline V gene (reference sequence). The CDR3 runs 17 residues. J lost 0 bases, V lost 1 base, and 9 bases had no gene match.